The clone carrying this T cell receptor (beta chain) was picked up many times. Its antigen remains unknown. Time point given: newly diagnosed GD, antithyroid drugs for less than 3 months. Construction of the TCR library relied on RNA isolated from PBMCs. As collected, the peripheral blood samples measured around 9 milliliters each and went into EDTA tubes. The CDR3 consists of 15 residues. In germline, CDR1 is MDHEN, CDR2 SYDVKM. The V gene lost 6 bases and the J gene lost 1 base, with 15 bases spanning the gap. This sample was taken from a study of regulatory T cells in long-lasting Graves disease. iRepertoire HTBI primers and Arm-PCR of CDR3 regions built TCR beta libraries. MiXCR, applied by TCRdb to the multiplex PCR reads, yields one record per CDR3 protein. This table holds 450,000 to 600,000 distinct CDR3 sequences, about 16% found once. Study-level points and caveats: The work looked only at peripheral blood and did not look at thyroid tissue. Under persistent disease, TRBV28, TRBJ1-2 and TRBJ2-5 were used preferentially.

These same data were also listed under a study on T cells in Graves' hyperthyroidism and ophthalmopathy.

This rearrangement joins TRBV28 to TRBJ1-1; D not resolved. Sequencing was performed on peripheral blood mononuclear cells (PBMCs), taken at new diagnosis, from a patient treated with antithyroid drugs. The sequence derives from a middle-aged man with Graves disease. DNA for the CDR3: TGTGCCAGCAGCCGTACGGGTACCCCGAACACTGAAGCTTTCTTT. It encodes CASSRTGTPNTEAFF.